A single sample is the source of the 13 T cell receptor beta chains below, sequenced in a study of T cell responses to AZD1222 COVID-19 vaccine. Assay used: immunoSEQ multiplex PCR; TCRdb lists only in-frame clones, some missing. The sample has fewer than 200,000 clones, approximately 90% seen once; the top ten hold roughly 6%. Material: peripheral blood, obtained on day 0 of AZD1222 vaccination. The source of these receptors is an adult in good health.

The genes are TRBV9 and TRBJ1-2, with D tentatively TRBD1 (5 bases). The V end was cut by 0 bases, the J end by 4 bases, with 7 bases between. Germline CDR1 reads SGDLS; CDR2 reads YYNGEE. This CDR3 region has 13 residues. CDR3 sequence: CASSVGGLYGYTF. The CDR3 bases are TGTGCCAGCAGCGTAGGGGGACTCTATGGCTACACCTTC.

CDR3 DNA sequence: TGTGCCAGCAGCTCTCGCCAGCCAGTTGCAACTAATGAAAAACTGTTTTTT. Protein: CASSSRQPVATNEKLFF. The gene calls are TRBV5-5 and TRBJ1-4; D not resolved. There are 17 residues in the CDR3. With 3 bases removed from V and 0 bases from J, the gap between germline ends came to 15 bases. Looked up from germline, CDR1 is SGHKS and CDR2 is YYEKEE (reference sequence).

The chain has TRBV18 and TRBJ2-3; the D gene is possibly TRBD2 (6 bases). Germline V lookup: CDR1 KGHSH, CDR2 LQKENI. V was trimmed by 2 bases and J by 2 bases, leaving 11 bases between them. This CDR3 has 15 residues. CDR3 nucleotides: TGTGCCAGCTCACCAGGGACGGGAGACACAGATACGCAGTATTTT. The encoded protein is CASSPGTGDTDTQYF.

J is TRBJ1-5 and V is TRBV30; D possibly corresponds to TRBD1 (5 bases). CDR1 and CDR2 (germline): GTSNPN, SVGIG (reference sequence). Trimming took off 2 bases at V and 2 bases at J, with 10 bases between the two ends. CDR3 length equals 14 residues. The DNA for the CDR3 is TGTGCCTGGAGTTGGGGGTCAGGCAATCAGCCCCAGCATTTT. This sequence encodes CAWSWGSGNQPQHF. The full variable domain, its missing parts supplied by reference TRBV30 and TRBJ1-5, is SQTIHQWPATLVQPVGSPLSLECTVEGTSNPNLYWYRQAAGRGLQLLFYSVGIGQISSEVPQNLSASRPQDRQFILSSKKLLLSDSGFYLCAWSWGSGNQPQHFGDGTRLSIL.

The chain carries TRBV3-1 (or the pseudogene TRBV3-2) and TRBJ2-2; TRBD1 matches at 8 bases. The CDR3 is made up of 15 amino acids. The trim removed 0 bases at V and 6 bases at J, leaving 3 bases unmatched. Per germline, CDR1 LGHDT and CDR2 YNNKEL (reference sequence). The CDR3, as DNA: TGTGCCAGCAGCCAAGACCCAGGGGGCGCCGGGGAGCTGTTTTTT. Translating it yields CASSQDPGGAGELFF.

The rearrangement joins TRBV3-1 (or the pseudogene TRBV3-2) to TRBJ1-5; D not certain. Germline CDR1 reads LGHDT; CDR2 reads YNNKEL (reference sequence). The V end was cut by 0 bases, the J end by 0 bases, with 6 bases between. This CDR3 spans 15 amino acids. The CDR3 coding sequence is TGTGCCAGCAGCCAAGACAGTAATAGCAATCAGCCCCAGCATTTT. Its protein product is CASSQDSNSNQPQHF.

The chain recombines TRBV9 with TRBJ2-1; D unclear. Germline V gives CDR1 SGDLS, CDR2 YYNGEE. This CDR3 spans 13 amino acids. With 0 bases removed from V and 1 base from J, the gap between germline ends came to 2 bases. In DNA form, the CDR3 reads TGTGCCAGCAGCGTAGTATCCTACAATGAGCAGTTCTTC. Amino acid sequence: CASSVVSYNEQFF.

This clone was seen a single time. V usage is TRBV2 and J usage is TRBJ1-2; D may be TRBD1 (6 bases). Germline V gives CDR1 SNHLY, CDR2 FYNNEI. V lost 10 bases and J 7 bases, leaving 13 bases between the germline ends. The CDR3 contains 11 residues. The CDR3 sequence: CAIGTFPGYTF. In nucleotides, the CDR3 is TGTGCCATCGGGACATTCCCTGGCTACACCTTC.

The chain couples TRBV3-1 (or the pseudogene TRBV3-2) to TRBJ2-5, with D possibly TRBD1 on 5 matching bases. Germline values: CDR1 LGHDT, CDR2 YNNKEL (reference sequence). V dropped 3 bases and J dropped 4 bases, with 15 bases sitting between them. The CDR3 covers 15 residues. This CDR3 is CASSQSGWGRETQYF. CDR3 sequence (DNA): TGTGCCAGCAGCCAGTCAGGGTGGGGAAGAGAGACCCAGTACTTC.

The chain employs TRBV6-5 and TRBJ2-1; D uncertain. Trimming left V 4 bases short and J 5 bases short, with 12 bases between. The CDR3 contains 14 residues. Germline V gives CDR1 MNHEY, CDR2 SVGAGI. The CDR3: CASSLPSGNNEQFF. CDR3 in DNA: TGTGCCAGCAGTTTACCTTCGGGCAACAATGAGCAGTTCTTC.

The chain has TRBV6-6 and TRBJ1-1; D is unresolved. This CDR3 is built from 12 residues. CDR1 MNHNY and CDR2 SVGAGI come from the germline V gene (reference sequence). Trimming took 0 bases from V and 1 from J, leaving 0 bases between them. The CDR3 sequence: CASSYSNTEAFF. The CDR3 DNA reads TGTGCCAGCAGTTACTCGAACACTGAAGCTTTCTTT.

The chain carries TRBV4-3 and TRBJ1-4, with unresolved D. This CDR3 is 15 amino acids long. CDR1 and CDR2 (germline): LGHNA, YSLEER. The V and J ends lost 4 bases and 2 bases respectively, with 11 bases between them. The CDR3 here is CASSPWGGTNEKLFF. CDR3 bases: TGCGCCAGCAGCCCCTGGGGTGGGACTAATGAAAAACTGTTTTTT.

This chain uses TRBV5-4 with TRBJ1-2, with a weak D call TRBD1 (5 bases). V lost 4 bases and J 2 bases, leaving 12 bases between the germline ends. CDR1 and CDR2 from the germline V gene are SGHNT and YYREEE (reference sequence). The CDR3 totals 14 residues. In nucleotides, the CDR3 is TGTGCCAGCAGCCCAGGGACGGCAAACTATGGCTACACCTTC. Its translation: CASSPGTANYGYTF.